This entry describes one T cell receptor beta chain. This specimen belongs to a study of shared clonotypes between healthy human individuals. Original processing notes: From ImmunoSEQ came sequences covering only the junction and carrying no quality scores, so filtering differed. Sequenced by immunoSEQ multiplex PCR; TCRdb stores in-frame clones only, minus some. Clonal size and the V and J genes are those of that table, whereas D and trimming came from the DNA. In the table there are 450,000 to 550,000 clones, less than 85% of which are singletons. V was clipped by 4 bases and J by 0 bases, with 16 bases between them. From germline, CDR1 is SEHNR and CDR2 FQNEAQ (reference sequence). The CDR3 is 16 residues long.

The sequenced sample was PBMCs. The chain joins TRBV7-9 to TRBJ2-7, with TRBD2 as a possible D gene (6 bases). The receptor comes from a woman aged 40 to 50 in good health. Some clones in this sample may be carry-over from other donors' samples. Here the CDR3 reads CASSSDISGSSYEQYF. For the CDR3, the DNA is TGTGCCAGCAGCTCCGATATTAGCGGTTCCTCCTACGAGCAGTACTTC.